This entry concerns a single T cell receptor beta chain. Its matching antigen is unknown. The data were taken from a study of shared clonotypes between healthy human individuals. For the study at large: Used for every donor were three CD4 naive, three CD4 memory, two CD8 naive and one CD8 memory plate.

All of the donors resided in Nashville, Tennessee, and each was a Caucasian adult. Each subset's genomic DNA was split evenly across several immunoSEQ plates. The protocol was immunoSEQ multiplex PCR, while the TCRdb copy is restricted to in-frame clones and leaves out a portion. The table shows roughly 700,000 clones, with roughly 70% occurring only once. Germline assignment: CDR1 SGDLS and CDR2 YYNGEE. The CDR3 length is 18 residues. J lost 2 bases, V lost 0 bases, and 13 bases had no gene match. Study observations and caveats: Sampling used blood alone; tissue repertoires probably differ.

The rearrangement uses TRBV9 and TRBJ2-7, with 8 bases that match TRBD1. Material: memory CD4+ T cells sorted from blood. Subset specified: CD45RA-negative fraction. The source is a woman younger than 45 in good health. The CDR3 loop reads CASSVGSHRGALTYEQYF. CDR3 sequence (DNA): TGTGCCAGCAGCGTAGGGTCTCACAGGGGGGCTTTAACCTACGAGCAGTACTTC.